These 10 T cell receptor beta chains were sequenced from one sample in a study of cytomegalovirus exposure and HLA in healthy donors. PCR amplification relied on 60 Vbeta primers (plus 13 Jbeta primers). Sequenced by immunoSEQ multiplex PCR; TCRdb stores in-frame clones only, minus some. The sample records 120,000 or so clones, 55% to 75% being singletons. The source material was PBMCs. These TCRs come from a woman in her thirties or forties in good health and CMV-seropositive.

This chain links TRBV5-1 with TRBJ1-2; 9 bases are a match to TRBD1. The CDR3 is made up of 14 amino acids. Germline CDR1 is SGHRS and CDR2 is YFSETQ. The V and J ends lost 4 bases and 4 bases, in that order; junction bases with no gene match: 5. The CDR3 reads CASSQTGGIYGYTF. The DNA of the CDR3 is TGCGCCAGCAGCCAGACAGGGGGAATCTATGGCTACACCTTC.

The chain has TRBV4-1 and TRBJ1-1; tentatively, D is TRBD1 (6 bases). Germline V gene data show CDR1 as MGHRA and CDR2 as YSYEKL. Trimming stripped 8 bases from V and 2 bases from J, with 24 bases between. The CDR3 is made up of 17 amino acids. The CDR3 is CASFKGSGGGGNTEAFF. CDR3 in DNA: TGCGCCAGCTTCAAGGGGAGTGGGGGCGGGGGAAACACTGAAGCTTTCTTT.

The chain recombines TRBV5-6 with TRBJ2-7; TRBD1 is a possible D gene (6 bases). V was shortened by 3 bases and J by 7 bases, with 20 bases between the two germline ends. The CDR3 contains 15 residues. The germline gives CDR1 SGHDT, CDR2 YYEEEE. The CDR3 loop reads CASSSRPRGKWEQYF. The DNA of the CDR3 is TGTGCCAGCAGCTCCCGACCCAGGGGAAAGTGGGAGCAGTACTTC.

This clone occurred a few times. The genes are TRBV2 and TRBJ1-4; the D gene is possibly TRBD1 (5 bases). V lost 6 bases to trimming and J lost 1 base, with 21 bases between them. This CDR3 contains 18 residues. The germline CDR1 and CDR2 sequences are SNHLY and FYNNEI. CDR3 in amino acids: CASRIFQGVEVTNEKLFF. CDR3 sequence (DNA): TGTGCCAGCAGGATCTTCCAGGGTGTGGAAGTAACTAATGAAAAACTGTTTTTT.

V and J are TRBV5-1 and TRBJ1-2; the match to TRBD1 covers 9 bases. V trimming: 4 bases; J trimming: 5 bases; junction bases outside the gene matches: 9. Germline values: CDR1 SGHRS, CDR2 YFSETQ. CDR3 length equals 15 residues. The CDR3 loop is CASSIRTGDVYGYTF. The CDR3 DNA reads as TGCGCCAGCAGCATCCGGACAGGGGATGTGTATGGCTACACCTTC.

The chain couples TRBV6-4 to TRBJ1-1; TRBD1 matches 12 bases. CDR1 and CDR2 from the germline V gene are MRHNA and SNTAGT. CDR3 length: 20 residues. V lost 2 bases to trimming and J lost 3 bases; unmatched junction nucleotides: 16. The CDR3 bases are TGTGCCAGCAGTGACGAACACATGGTGGGACAGGGGGCGTTCGACACTGAAGCTTTCTTT. This encodes CASSDEHMVGQGAFDTEAFF.

The chain uses TRBV10-2 and TRBJ2-3; possibly TRBD1 for D (5 bases). From germline, CDR1 is WSHSY and CDR2 SAAADI. The germline V and J ends were trimmed by 4 bases and 5 bases, with 13 bases remaining between them. This CDR3 region has 14 residues. CDR3 in amino acids: CASSGSARGDTQYF. The CDR3 coding sequence is TGCGCCAGCAGTGGGTCCGCTAGGGGAGATACGCAGTATTTT.

This chain uses TRBV10-2 with TRBJ1-1, with TRBD1 matching 9 bases. The V gene end was trimmed by 10 bases and the J gene end by 4 bases; junction bases not matched to a gene: 7. This CDR3 region has 13 residues. Germline values: CDR1 WSHSY, CDR2 SAAADI. CDR3 in DNA: TGCGCCACCTCACAGGGGGCGGTCACTGAAGCTTTCTTT. Amino acid sequence: CATSQGAVTEAFF.

V gene TRBV4-2 combines with J gene TRBJ1-2; maybe TRBD1 (6 bases). Trimming cost V 4 bases and J 2 bases, with 17 bases left between them. Germline assignment: CDR1 LGHNA and CDR2 YNFKEQ. The CDR3 has 16 amino acids. The CDR3 DNA reads TGTGCCAGCAGCCGTACACAGGGAGCCTCCAACTATGGCTACACCTTC. This sequence encodes CASSRTQGASNYGYTF.

The V call is TRBV7-2, the J call TRBJ1-2, with 8 bases identical to TRBD1. V lost 5 bases, J lost 7 bases, and 9 bases stayed unmatched. Germline CDR1 SGHTA, CDR2 FQGNSA. There are 14 residues in the CDR3. The CDR3 sequence: CASSTAGGDGGYTF. The CDR3 DNA is TGTGCCAGCAGCACCGCAGGGGGCGATGGTGGCTACACCTTC. The variable domain in full, completed from reference TRBV7-2 and TRBJ1-2, reads GAGVSQSPSNKVTEKGKDVELRCDPISGHTALYWYRQSLGQGLEFLIYFQGNSAPDKSGLPSDRFSAERTGGSVSTLTIQRTQQEDSAVYLCASSTAGGDGGYTFGSGTRLTVV.